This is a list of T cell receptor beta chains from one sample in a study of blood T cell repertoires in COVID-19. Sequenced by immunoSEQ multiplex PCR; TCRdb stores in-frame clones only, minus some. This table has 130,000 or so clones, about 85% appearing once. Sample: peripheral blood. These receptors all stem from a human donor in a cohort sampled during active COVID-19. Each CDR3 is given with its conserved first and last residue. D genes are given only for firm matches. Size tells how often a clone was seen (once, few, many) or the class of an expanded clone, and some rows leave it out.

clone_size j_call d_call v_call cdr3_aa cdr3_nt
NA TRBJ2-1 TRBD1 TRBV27 CASTPRWTGDNEQFF TGTGCCAGCACCCCAAGATGGACAGGGGACAATGAGCAGTTCTTC
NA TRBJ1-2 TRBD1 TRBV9 CASSVDRDRGLGYTF TGTGCCAGCAGCGTAGATAGGGACAGGGGCCTCGGCTACACCTTC
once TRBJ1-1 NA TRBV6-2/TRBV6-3 CASSHTESEAFF TGTGCCAGCAGTCATACAGAAAGTGAAGCTTTCTTT
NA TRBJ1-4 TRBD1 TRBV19 CASIPGQGSTNEKLFF TGTGCCAGTATCCCGGGACAGGGATCAACTAATGAAAAACTGTTTTTT
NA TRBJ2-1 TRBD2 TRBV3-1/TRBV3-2 CASSSSLAEPYNEQFF TGTGCCAGCAGCTCATCACTAGCGGAACCCTACAATGAGCAGTTCTTC
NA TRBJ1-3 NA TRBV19 CASSIRGNTIYF TGTGCCAGTAGTATACGGGGAAACACCATATATTTT
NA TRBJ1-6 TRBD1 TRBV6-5 CASSPGQGVSPLHF TGTGCCAGCAGCCCGGGACAGGGGGTTTCACCCCTCCACTTT
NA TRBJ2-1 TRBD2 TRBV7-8 CASSWRPGLHKADEQFF TGTGCCAGCAGCTGGCGACCGGGACTACACAAAGCCGATGAGCAGTTCTTC
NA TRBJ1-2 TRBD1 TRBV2 CASTLPGTGGEDGYTF TGTGCCAGCACTCTACCCGGGACAGGGGGCGAGGATGGCTACACCTTC
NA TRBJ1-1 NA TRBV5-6 CASTQLKVQGNTEAFF TGTGCCAGCACCCAGCTGAAAGTACAGGGGAACACTGAAGCTTTCTTT
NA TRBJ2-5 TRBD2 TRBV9 CASSAPAGGVETQYF TGTGCCAGCAGCGCCCCAGCGGGAGGAGTGGAGACCCAGTACTTC
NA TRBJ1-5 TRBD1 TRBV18 CASSPMTGDQPQHF TGTGCCAGCTCACCTATGACAGGGGATCAGCCCCAGCATTTT
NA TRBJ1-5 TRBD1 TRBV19 CASSTQGSSNQPQHF TGTGCCAGTAGTACACAGGGGAGTAGCAATCAGCCCCAGCATTTT
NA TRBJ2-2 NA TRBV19 CASLPGLGTGELFF TGTGCCAGCCTCCCCGGGTTGGGCACCGGGGAGCTGTTTTTT
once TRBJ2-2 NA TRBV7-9 CASSLPQATGELFF TGTGCCAGCAGCTTACCCCAGGCCACCGGGGAGCTGTTTTTT
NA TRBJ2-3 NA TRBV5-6 CASSRTGTRIFTDTQYF TGTGCCAGCAGCCGGACCGGGACTCGCATCTTCACAGATACGCAGTATTTT
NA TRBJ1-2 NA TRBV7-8 CASSSGSLGGYTF TGTGCCAGCAGCTCAGGGTCGTTGGGTGGCTACACCTTC
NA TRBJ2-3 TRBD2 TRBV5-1 CASSLGGSSGGRTDTQYF TGCGCCAGCAGCTTGGGGGGCTCTAGCGGGGGCCGCACAGATACGCAGTATTTT
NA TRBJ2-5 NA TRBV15 CATSRPEAEETQYF TGTGCCACCAGCAGACCCGAGGCGGAAGAGACCCAGTACTTC
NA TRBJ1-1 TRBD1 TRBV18 CASSPRTGGDTEAFF TGTGCCAGCTCACCACGGACAGGGGGGGACACTGAAGCTTTCTTT
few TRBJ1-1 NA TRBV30 CALGTTNTEAFF TGTGCCTTGGGGACAACGAACACTGAAGCTTTCTTT
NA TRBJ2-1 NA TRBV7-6 CASSLQTSHEQFF TGTGCCAGCAGCTTGCAAACTAGTCATGAGCAGTTCTTC
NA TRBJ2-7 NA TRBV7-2 CASSRNRVYEQYF TGTGCCAGCAGCCGTAACAGGGTATACGAGCAGTACTTC
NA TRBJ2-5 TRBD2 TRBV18 CASSPNPAGVVETQYF TGTGCCAGCTCACCCAACCCAGCGGGAGTCGTGGAGACCCAGTACTTC
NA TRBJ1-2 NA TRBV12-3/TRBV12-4 CASSSGPGYTF TGTGCCAGCAGTTCCGGGCCGGGGTACACCTTC
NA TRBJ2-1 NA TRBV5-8 CASSPSGFALSSYNEQFF TGTGCCAGCAGCCCGTCGGGGTTTGCACTGAGCTCCTACAATGAGCAGTTCTTC
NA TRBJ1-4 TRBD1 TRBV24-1 CATSDPTGGNEKLFF TGTGCCACCAGTGACCCGACAGGGGGAAATGAAAAACTGTTTTTT
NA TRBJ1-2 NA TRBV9 CASSPPAAGFNYGYTF TGTGCCAGCAGCCCCCCGGCGGCAGGGTTTAACTATGGCTACACCTTC
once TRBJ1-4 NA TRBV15 CATSSITGSGEKLFF TGTGCCACCAGCAGTATAACAGGGTCGGGTGAAAAACTGTTTTTT
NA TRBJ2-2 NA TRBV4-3 CASSQGPSTGELFF TGCGCCAGCAGCCAAGGTCCCTCCACCGGGGAGCTGTTTTTT
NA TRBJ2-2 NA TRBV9 CASSPWPNTGELFF TGTGCCAGCAGCCCTTGGCCGAACACCGGGGAGCTGTTTTTT
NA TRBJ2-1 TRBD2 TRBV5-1 CASSPGLAGTVGQFF TGCGCCAGCAGCCCTGGACTAGCGGGCACTGTTGGGCAGTTCTTC
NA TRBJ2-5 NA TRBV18 CASSQDQGETQYF TGTGCCAGCTCACAGGATCAGGGGGAGACCCAGTACTTC
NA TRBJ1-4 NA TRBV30 CAWRTGWANEKLFF TGTGCCTGGAGAACAGGGTGGGCTAATGAAAAACTGTTTTTT
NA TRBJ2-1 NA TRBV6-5 CASRISSYNEQFF TGTGCCAGCCGAATTAGCTCCTACAATGAGCAGTTCTTC
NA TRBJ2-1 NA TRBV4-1 CASRPSGPYNEQFF TGCGCCAGCAGACCCAGCGGGCCGTACAATGAGCAGTTCTTC
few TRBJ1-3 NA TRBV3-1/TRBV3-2 CASSQGGTTTIYF TGTGCCAGCAGCCAAGGAGGGACAACCACCATATATTTT
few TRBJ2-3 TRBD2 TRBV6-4 CASSEASGGSDTQYF TGTGCCAGCAGTGAAGCTAGCGGGGGATCGGATACGCAGTATTTT
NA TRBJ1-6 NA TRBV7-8 CASSLLSRGQRTSSYNSPLHF TGTGCCAGCAGCTTACTTTCTCGAGGACAGCGAACTTCCTCCTATAATTCACCCCTCCACTTT
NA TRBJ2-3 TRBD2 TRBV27 CASRLAGGQGDTQYF TGTGCCAGCAGACTAGCGGGGGGGCAAGGAGATACGCAGTATTTT
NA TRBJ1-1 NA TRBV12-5 CASGPNTEAFF TGTGCTAGTGGCCCAAACACTGAAGCTTTCTTT
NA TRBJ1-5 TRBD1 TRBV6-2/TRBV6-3 CASSPSGQGDQPQHF TGTGCCAGCAGTCCCTCGGGACAGGGTGATCAGCCCCAGCATTTT
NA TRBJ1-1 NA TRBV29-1 CSVGAGTRAFF TGCAGCGTGGGGGCCGGGACGAGAGCTTTCTTT
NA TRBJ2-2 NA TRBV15 CATSRDHGTGELFF TGTGCCACCAGCAGAGATCACGGCACCGGGGAGCTGTTTTTT
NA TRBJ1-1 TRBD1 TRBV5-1 CASSVSTGGTEAFF TGCGCCAGCAGCGTATCGACAGGGGGCACTGAAGCTTTCTTT
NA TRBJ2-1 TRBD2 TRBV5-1 CASSLILAVYNEQFF TGCGCCAGCAGCTTGATTCTAGCGGTTTACAATGAGCAGTTCTTC
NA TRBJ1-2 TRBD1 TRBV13 CASSPSGEDRGYGYTF TGTGCCAGCAGCCCGTCCGGAGAGGACAGGGGATATGGCTACACCTTC
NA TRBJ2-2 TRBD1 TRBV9 CASSARQGNTGELFF TGTGCCAGCAGCGCTAGACAGGGGAACACCGGGGAGCTGTTTTTT
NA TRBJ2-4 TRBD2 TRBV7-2 CASSLRAGGAKNIQYF TGTGCCAGCAGCTTAAGAGCGGGAGGAGCCAAAAACATTCAGTACTTC
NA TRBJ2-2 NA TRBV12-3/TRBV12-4 CASSFRATGELFF TGTGCCAGCAGTTTCCGAGCAACCGGGGAGCTGTTTTTT
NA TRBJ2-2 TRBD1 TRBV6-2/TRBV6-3 CASSYPTDRGGTGELFF TGTGCCAGCAGTTACCCCACGGACAGGGGCGGCACCGGGGAGCTGTTTTTT
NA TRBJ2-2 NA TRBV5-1 CASFETGELFF TGCGCCAGCTTCGAGACCGGGGAGCTGTTTTTT
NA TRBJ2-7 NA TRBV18 CASSLQGSHEQYF TGTGCCAGCTCACTTCAGGGAAGTCACGAGCAGTACTTC
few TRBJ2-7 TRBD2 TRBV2 CASSEIAGPYEQYF TGTGCCAGCAGTGAAATAGCGGGGCCCTACGAGCAGTACTTC
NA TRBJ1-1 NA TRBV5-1 CASSLDRTGGTEAFF TGCGCCAGCAGCTTAGACCGGACGGGGGGCACTGAAGCTTTCTTT